One and the same sample provided the 19 T cell receptor beta chains below, sequenced in a study of T cell changes during pregnancy in multiple sclerosis. TCRdb keeps only in-frame clones here, not all; method: immunoSEQ multiplex PCR. Counted here are around 96,000 clones, 90% to 95% occurring once; the ten biggest clones make up approximately 2.2%. The specimen comprised peripheral blood, sampled in the third trimester of pregnancy. Every receptor here comes from a female donor with multiple sclerosis, enrolled in a pregnancy study.

The chain combines TRBV7-9 with TRBJ1-5; D is ambiguous. The CDR3 runs to 14 residues. Trimming shortened V by 5 bases and J by 4 bases, and 12 bases separated the two germline ends. Germline CDR1 is SEHNR and CDR2 is FQNEAQ (reference sequence). The CDR3 nucleotides read TGTGCCAGCAGCGTTTCGGGTCCAAATCAGCCCCAGCATTTT. Protein: CASSVSGPNQPQHF.

The V call is TRBV5-4, the J call TRBJ2-1; D is unclear. Germline CDR1 SGHNT, CDR2 YYREEE (reference sequence). The CDR3 length is 15 residues. V shed 0 bases and J shed 0 bases, with 7 bases lying between them. As DNA, the CDR3 is TGTGCCAGCAGCTTGGCCCTGAGCTCCTACAATGAGCAGTTCTTC. Its translation: CASSLALSSYNEQFF.

The chain recombines TRBV2 with TRBJ1-2; D is possibly TRBD1 (5 bases). Trimming cost V 5 bases and J 0 bases, with 13 bases left between them. CDR1 SNHLY and CDR2 FYNNEI come from the germline V gene. CDR3 length: 15 amino acids. The CDR3 DNA follows: TGTGCCAGCAGTTTAAAACTGACAGCTAACTATGGCTACACCTTC. It translates to CASSLKLTANYGYTF.

This clone has only one observation. This sequence joins TRBV28 and TRBJ1-4; TRBD1 matches 7 bases. CDR3 length: 12 amino acids. Germline V gene sequence: CDR1 MDHEN, CDR2 SYDVKM. V lost 7 bases, J lost 8 bases, and 4 bases stayed unmatched. The CDR3: CASKGAVEKLFF. In DNA form, the CDR3 reads TGTGCCAGCAAGGGGGCGGTGGAAAAACTGTTTTTT.

The chain has TRBV5-1 and TRBJ2-1, with a tentative D call TRBD1 (6 bases). The CDR3 sequence is 13 residues long. Germline V lookup: CDR1 SGHRS, CDR2 YFSETQ. Trimming cost V 4 bases and J 10 bases, with 15 bases left between them. Here the CDR3 reads CASSPIYREEQFF. Here the CDR3 DNA reads TGCGCCAGCAGCCCTATTTACAGGGAGGAGCAGTTCTTC.

This chain joins TRBV6-5 and TRBJ2-7; maybe TRBD2 (5 bases). The CDR3 sequence is 16 residues long. The germline gives CDR1 MNHEY, CDR2 SVGAGI. V dropped 4 bases and J dropped 7 bases, with 23 bases sitting between them. CDR3 nucleotides: TGTGCCAGCAGTTCCGCGAGGACTTCCCGCCTCTGGGAGCAGTACTTC. It yields the protein CASSSARTSRLWEQYF.

The rearrangement links TRBV19 to TRBJ2-1; 7 bases are shared with TRBD2. The CDR3 covers 20 residues. Germline lookup yields CDR1 LNHDA and CDR2 SQIVND (reference sequence). The ends lost 0 bases at V and 0 bases at J; junction bases unmatched: 14. The CDR3 coding sequence is TGTGCCAGTAGTATAGATTTTGCGGGAGTTCTCTCCAGCTCCTACAATGAGCAGTTCTTC. Translated: CASSIDFAGVLSSSYNEQFF.

The rearrangement joins TRBV4-2 to TRBJ2-5; 13 positions agree with TRBD2. With V trimmed by 3 bases and J by 7 bases, 11 bases remained unmatched. Germline-derived CDR1 and CDR2 are LGHNA and YNFKEQ. The CDR3 has 17 residues. Here the CDR3 DNA reads TGTGCCAGCAGCCAGGAACTAGCGGGAGGGGCCGAGGGGACCCAGTACTTC. Protein sequence: CASSQELAGGAEGTQYF.

The rearrangement uses TRBV7-9 and TRBJ2-4, with TRBD1 matching over 8 bases. CDR1 is SEHNR, CDR2 FQNEAQ, per germline (reference sequence). The CDR3 has 15 residues. Trimming at V came to 5 bases and at J to 1 base, leaving 4 bases not matched to a gene. As DNA, the CDR3 is TGTGCCAGCAGCCAGGGGACAGGCGCCAAAAACATTCAGTACTTC. Translating gives CASSQGTGAKNIQYF.

The chain joins TRBV27 to TRBJ1-1, with 10 bases identical to TRBD1. Germline loops: CDR1 MNHEY, CDR2 SMNVEV (reference sequence). This CDR3 comprises 14 residues. After removal of 5 bases from V and 6 bases from J, the junction contained 6 bases not matched to a gene. CDR3 region: CASSATGGRSEAFF. CDR3 in DNA: TGTGCCAGCAGTGCGACAGGGGGCAGATCTGAAGCTTTCTTT.

The chain carries TRBV25-1 and TRBJ2-3; TRBD2 might be the D (6 bases). The V and J ends lost 8 bases and 2 bases respectively, with 20 bases between them. The germline V gene has CDR1 MGHDK and CDR2 SYGVNS. The CDR3 spans 16 residues. The CDR3 sequence: CASPGEIVGDTDTQYF. Here the CDR3 DNA reads TGTGCCAGCCCGGGAGAAATAGTTGGTGACACAGATACGCAGTATTTT.

The chain combines TRBV6-1 with TRBJ2-1; D is uncertain. Germline V lookup: CDR1 MNHNS, CDR2 SASEGT. The CDR3 contains 17 residues. V lost 0 bases and J 4 bases, leaving 16 bases between the germline ends. Here the CDR3 reads CASSEAVAVNHYNEQFF. Here the CDR3 DNA reads TGTGCCAGCAGTGAAGCAGTGGCAGTCAATCATTACAATGAGCAGTTCTTC.

The V call is TRBV4-2, the J call TRBJ1-4, with D hard to call. Trimming removed 0 bases at V and 5 bases at J, with 16 bases between. Germline loops: CDR1 LGHNA, CDR2 YNFKEQ. CDR3 length: 17 residues. DNA for the CDR3: TGTGCCAGCAGCCAAGATTGGCCCGGACTGAGGAATGAAAAACTGTTTTTT. Amino acid sequence: CASSQDWPGLRNEKLFF.

This clone was seen a single time. V and J are TRBV10-3 and TRBJ2-7, with a possible D match to TRBD1 (6 bases). V was pared by 4 bases and J by 0 bases, with 7 bases between. CDR1 ENHRY and CDR2 SYGVKD come from the germline V gene. The CDR3 totals 13 residues. CDR3 sequence reads: CAISVDSSYEQYF. The CDR3 nucleotides read TGTGCCATCAGTGTGGACAGCTCCTACGAGCAGTACTTC.

The chain links TRBV15 to TRBJ2-7, with 10 bases fitting TRBD2. CDR1 is LNHNV, CDR2 YYDKDF, per germline (reference sequence). The CDR3 has 16 amino acids. J lost 2 bases, V lost 3 bases, and 7 bases had no gene match. The CDR3, as DNA: TGTGCCACCAGCAGGGAATTAGCGGGAGGACCCTACGAGCAGTACTTC. It codes for CATSRELAGGPYEQYF.

The CDR3 loop is CASRLAGDHQPQHF. The CDR3 nucleotides are TGTGCCAGCAGACTCGCAGGGGACCATCAGCCCCAGCATTTT. The chain employs TRBV27 and TRBJ1-5; possible D gene TRBD1, 6 bases. With 6 bases removed from V and 5 bases from J, the gap between germline ends came to 14 bases. CDR1 MNHEY and CDR2 SMNVEV come from the germline V gene (reference sequence). The CDR3 runs to 14 residues.

The rearrangement joins TRBV4-3 to TRBJ2-5; the D gene is possibly TRBD1 (6 bases). The CDR3 sequence is 13 residues long. From germline, CDR1 is LGHNA and CDR2 YSLEER. Trimming removed 3 bases from V and 5 bases from J, with 10 bases in between. CDR3 sequence (DNA): TGCGCCAGCAGCCACGTTAGGGGGGAGACCCAGTACTTC. Its translation: CASSHVRGETQYF.

This clone has only one observation. The chain is built from TRBV5-6 and TRBJ2-7; 11 bases agree with TRBD1. Germline V gene data show CDR1 as SGHDT and CDR2 as YYEEEE. V shed 2 bases and J 3 bases; nucleotides not matched to a gene: 4. The CDR3 runs to 15 residues. CDR3 bases: TGTGCCAGCAGCTTCCCTGGGACAGGGGGCTACGAGCAGTACTTC. Translating it yields CASSFPGTGGYEQYF. The full variable domain, completed using reference TRBV5-6 and TRBJ2-7, is DAGVTQSPTHLIKTRGQQVTLRCSPKSGHDTVSWYQQALGQGPQFIFQYYEEEERQRGNFPDRFSGHQFPNYSSELNVNALLLGDSALYLCASSFPGTGGYEQYFGPGTRLTVT.

The chain combines TRBV6-1 with TRBJ1-2; maybe TRBD1 (6 bases). Germline-derived CDR1 and CDR2 are MNHNS and SASEGT. The V end was cut by 8 bases, the J end by 4 bases, with 14 bases between. This CDR3 has 13 amino acids. The CDR3 sequence is CASPSDRSYGYTF. CDR3 bases: TGTGCCAGCCCTTCTGACAGGAGCTATGGCTACACCTTC.